Presented here are 13 T cell receptor beta chains from one specimen sequenced in a study of T-cell memory formation after mild COVID-19. Using its own MiXCR run on the 5' RACE reads, TCRdb lists one record per CDR3 protein. Of about 440,000 distinct CDR3 sequences in the sample, over 15% are singletons; the top ten hold 7.5% to 9.5%. Sequencing input: PBMCs or a T cell subset sorted from them (not recorded which). The origin of the receptors is an adult woman who had mild COVID-19 (a few samples of this study predate the infection). Cell type and time point are not known.

The gene calls are TRBV29-1 and TRBJ2-2; D is uncertain. The V gene's germline CDR1 is SQVTM and CDR2 ANQGSEA. The germline V and J ends were trimmed by 4 bases and 1 base, with 7 bases remaining between them. This CDR3 region has 13 residues. CDR3 loop: CSVVRENTGELFF. Written as DNA, the CDR3 is TGCAGCGTTGTTCGTGAGAACACCGGGGAGCTGTTTTTT.

This clonotype came up a few times. The rearrangement uses TRBV6-2 or TRBV6-3 and TRBJ2-1; 8 bases map to TRBD2. The CDR3 has 16 amino acids. Germline V gene data show CDR1 as MNHEY and CDR2 as SVGEGT. Germline trimming cut 7 bases from V and 0 bases from J; bases unmatched to any gene: 8. Here the CDR3 reads CASIPLSGSSYNEQFF. The DNA for the CDR3 is TGTGCCAGCATCCCCCTGAGCGGGAGCTCCTACAATGAGCAGTTCTTC.

The chain employs TRBV19 and TRBJ1-4, with D tentatively TRBD1 (5 bases). CDR3 length: 15 amino acids. V lost 7 bases and J lost 8, with 20 bases in between. Germline V CDR1 and CDR2: LNHDA, SQIVND (reference sequence). CDR3 DNA: TGTGCCAGTATCCCGGGGCCAGGTCTGATAGAAAAACTGTTTTTT. Translated: CASIPGPGLIEKLFF.

This clonotype was recorded many times. V is TRBV29-1 and J is TRBJ2-2, with D possibly being TRBD1 (5 bases). V shed 0 bases and J shed 2 bases, with 7 bases lying between them. CDR3 size: 14 residues. CDR1 SQVTM and CDR2 ANQGSEA come from the germline V gene. This CDR3 is CSVEEGANTGELFF. CDR3 sequence (DNA): TGCAGCGTTGAAGAAGGGGCAAACACCGGGGAGCTGTTTTTT.

The chain uses TRBV12-3 or TRBV12-4 and TRBJ1-2; maybe TRBD1 (5 bases). The CDR3 is 12 amino acids. V was cut by 6 bases and J by 10 bases, with 15 bases left in between. The CDR3 bases are TGTGCCAGCAGCACAGATCCAGGGCTCTACACCTTC. It encodes CASSTDPGLYTF.

This clonotype showed up just a few times. This chain uses TRBV12-3 or TRBV12-4 with TRBJ1-1, with TRBD1 matching 10 bases. J lost 5 bases, V lost 5 bases, and 11 bases had no gene match. This CDR3 region has 16 residues. The chain's CDR3 is CASSPRRTGGWTEAFF. In DNA form, the CDR3 reads TGTGCCAGCAGTCCACGTCGGACAGGGGGATGGACTGAAGCTTTCTTT.

The V call is TRBV4-1, the J call TRBJ2-2; D is uncertain. Trimming shortened V by 0 bases and J by 0 bases, and 8 bases separated the two germline ends. CDR1 is MGHRA, CDR2 YSYEKL, per germline. CDR3 length: 16 amino acids. Here the CDR3 DNA reads TGCGCCAGCAGCCAAGATCGTGGGGCGAACACCGGGGAGCTGTTTTTT. Encoded protein: CASSQDRGANTGELFF.

The chain joins TRBV19 to TRBJ2-5, with D unclear. The V gene lost 9 bases and the J gene lost 5 bases, with 16 bases spanning the gap. CDR1 LNHDA and CDR2 SQIVND come from the germline V gene (reference sequence). The length of the CDR3 is 13 residues. The CDR3 loop reads CASQYSGSETQYF. In DNA form, the CDR3 reads TGTGCCAGCCAGTATTCGGGTTCTGAGACCCAGTACTTC.

The V gene is TRBV20-1, the J gene TRBJ1-2, with D possibly being TRBD1 (6 bases). The V gene's germline CDR1 is DFQATT and CDR2 SNEGSKA (reference sequence). The CDR3 has 13 residues. Here the CDR3 reads CSAQGTRDYGYTF. The DNA for the CDR3 is TGCAGCGCTCAGGGGACGAGGGACTATGGCTACACCTTC.

V usage is TRBV12-3 or TRBV12-4 and J usage is TRBJ2-7; D is unresolved. Trimming left V 3 bases short and J 0 bases short, with 18 bases between. The CDR3 has 17 residues. The CDR3 protein is CASSFGFRQLSSYEQYF. CDR3 DNA: TGTGCCAGCAGTTTTGGTTTCCGGCAGCTTAGCTCCTACGAGCAGTACTTC.

This clonotype was counted a few times. The chain carries TRBV5-4 and TRBJ2-7, with unresolved D. The V end lost 2 bases, the J end lost 2 bases, and 5 bases lay between the germline ends. The CDR3 runs 12 residues. From germline, CDR1 is SGHNT and CDR2 YYREEE (reference sequence). Here the CDR3 reads CASSFHTYEQYF. The CDR3, as DNA: TGTGCCAGCAGCTTTCACACCTACGAGCAGTACTTC. Supplemented by reference TRBV5-4 and TRBJ2-7, the full variable domain reads ETGVTQSPTHLIKTRGQQVTLRCSSQSGHNTVSWYQQALGQGPQFIFQYYREEENGRGNFPPRFSGLQFPNYSSELNVNALELDDSALYLCASSFHTYEQYFGPGTRLTVT.

This clonotype was seen repeatedly, ten times or more. The J gene is TRBJ2-7, the V gene TRBV3-1; TRBD1 agrees at 9 bases. The germline CDR1 and CDR2 sequences are LGHDT and YNNKEL (reference sequence). The trim removed 4 bases at V and 4 bases at J, leaving 5 bases unmatched. The CDR3 loop spans 14 amino acids. DNA of the CDR3: TGTGCCAGCAGCCTACGGACAGGGGCGTACGAGCAGTACTTC. Residues: CASSLRTGAYEQYF.

A few counts support this clonotype. CDR3 loop: CASSYSDGSEAFF. In DNA form, the CDR3 reads TGTGCCAGCAGTTACTCGGACGGATCTGAAGCTTTCTTT. V and J are TRBV6-6 and TRBJ1-1; unclear D gene. V was pared by 0 bases and J by 6 bases, with 8 bases between. Per germline, CDR1 MNHNY and CDR2 SVGAGI (reference sequence). The CDR3 is 13 residues long.